This record covers a single T cell receptor (beta chain). The data stem from a study of blood T cell repertoires in COVID-19. TCRdb's copy holds only in-frame clones and misses some; the assay was immunoSEQ multiplex PCR. This repertoire shows some 190,000 clones, 88% found once; its top ten account for roughly 1.6%. The CDR3 has 15 residues. V was clipped by 6 bases and J by 0 bases, with 11 bases between them. Germline lookup yields CDR1 SNHLY and CDR2 FYNNEI. Sequenced material: peripheral blood. The chain employs TRBV2 and TRBJ1-4; D not certain. The sequence came from a man aged 18 to 29 with active or convalescent COVID-19. In nucleotides, the CDR3 is TGTGCCAGCAGGTGGACTAGGACAACTAATGAAAAACTGTTTTTT. This gives the protein CASRWTRTTNEKLFF. Together with reference TRBV2 and TRBJ1-4, the CDR3 gives the full variable domain: EPEVTQTPSHQVTQMGQEVILRCVPISNHLYFYWYRQILGQKVEFLVSFYNNEISEKSEIFDDQFSVERPDGSNFTLKIRSTKLEDSAMYFCASRWTRTTNEKLFFGSGTQLSVL.